This TCR beta chain was obtained from a study of shared clonotypes between healthy human individuals. Study results and caveats: Across subsets, estimated richness was generally greater for naive than for memory populations.

The germline V gene encodes CDR1 MDHEN and CDR2 SYDVKM. The CDR3 spans 14 residues. V dropped 6 bases and J dropped 2 bases, with 13 bases sitting between them. A word on this clone: Its specificity is not known.

Genomic DNA of each subset was evenly split across several immunoSEQ plates. Methods used by the authors: ImmunoSEQ supplied junction-only sequences lacking quality scores, so filtering was different. Sequencing was performed with immunoSEQ multiplex PCR; in TCRdb, only in-frame clones are kept and a portion is missing. The V and J calls and clone size come from that table; D and trimming were worked out from the DNA. The repertoire includes about a million clones, 77% of them detected once, and 0.85% to 1% sits in the top ten. The rearrangement links TRBV28 to TRBJ1-1; D gene uncertain. Material: memory CD4+ T cells from PBMCs. Subset in this sample: CD45RA-negative fraction. The receptor comes from a man younger than 35 in good health. Some clones in this sample may be carry-over from other donors' samples. The chain's CDR3 is CASSRRLFNTEAFF. The CDR3 DNA follows: TGTGCCAGCAGCAGGCGACTGTTTAACACTGAAGCTTTCTTT.